The TCR beta chain described here comes from a study of T-cell memory formation after mild COVID-19. Background on the study: The two donors had largely donor-specific TCR clusters. Study observations and caveats: Contracting clones, day 15 to 85, had balanced CD4/CD8, and later expanders favored CD4+.

Unmatched junction bases numbered 4, after V lost 4 bases and J lost 2 bases. Germline V gene sequence: CDR1 LGHNA, CDR2 YSLEER. The CDR3 runs 14 residues. TCRdb itself ran the 5' RACE reads through MiXCR, one entry per CDR3 protein. The sample includes around 390,000 distinct CDR3 sequences, around a sixth seen only once; the top ten take 20% to 25%. As concerns this clonotype: The antigen is unknown.

Sequencing input: PBMCs or a T cell subset sorted from them (not recorded which). This sequence was found in a man between 18 and 29 years old who had mild COVID-19 (a few samples of this study predate the infection). Cell type and time point are not known. This chain joins TRBV4-3 and TRBJ2-7; 8 nucleotides align to TRBD1. The CDR3 is CASSPRTGTYEQYF. The CDR3 DNA follows: TGCGCCAGCAGCCCACGGACAGGGACCTACGAGCAGTACTTC.